This T cell receptor beta chain came from a study of blood T cells in healthy people across ages. With 6 bases clipped from V and 5 bases from J, the junction kept 10 bases outside the gene matches. Per germline, CDR1 MNHNY and CDR2 SVGAGI (reference sequence). This CDR3 is built from 14 residues. This clonotype was found a few times. A sample-barcoded 5' primer and a J-beta primer mix were used in a second PCR of about 7 to 12 cycles. MiXCR, run by TCRdb on the 5' RACE reads, gives a single entry per CDR3 protein. The sample has around 500,000 distinct CDR3 sequences, about 29% seen once. These sequences were also reported in another study, on T cells of mothers and their children.

The V and J genes are TRBV6-6 and TRBJ2-7, with TRBD1 matching 7 bases. The specimen was blood. The origin of this receptor is a boy between 2 and 15 years old in good health. As DNA, the CDR3 is TGTGCCAGCAGGACCACAGGGGTGGGTCACGAGCAGTACTTC. It specifies CASRTTGVGHEQYF.